What follows are 27 T cell receptor beta chains derived from one specimen sequenced in a study of blood T cell repertoires in COVID-19. Sequencing was performed with immunoSEQ multiplex PCR; in TCRdb, only in-frame clones are kept and a portion is missing. The profile shows about 380,000 clones, around 92% of them singletons. The sequencing input was peripheral blood. Source of these receptors: a man aged 40-49 years with acute or convalescent COVID-19.

This chain uses TRBV3-1 (or the pseudogene TRBV3-2) with TRBJ2-1; 7 bases line up with TRBD2. J gave up 7 bases and V 0 bases, and 18 bases lay outside the gene matches. The germline V gene has CDR1 LGHDT and CDR2 YNNKEL (reference sequence). The CDR3 sequence is 19 residues long. CDR3 protein: CASSQDRETSYLGRNEQFF. CDR3 DNA: TGTGCCAGCAGCCAAGACAGGGAGACTAGCTATCTGGGTAGGAATGAGCAGTTCTTC.

This clone was seen a few times. The sample has other DNA sequences that encode this CDR3 too. The V call is TRBV20-1, the J call TRBJ2-5, with 8 bases identical to TRBD2. This CDR3 is built from 14 residues. V shed 3 bases, J shed 2 bases, and the junction held 5 bases outside the gene matches. Germline lookup yields CDR1 DFQATT and CDR2 SNEGSKA (reference sequence). Here the CDR3 DNA reads TGCAGTGCTAGTTTAGCGGGAACACAAGAGACCCAGTACTTC. Protein sequence: CSASLAGTQETQYF.

CDR3 sequence: CASSGQVGEKLFF. The CDR3 region has the DNA TGCGCCAGCAGTGGACAGGTTGGAGAAAAACTGTTTTTT. The chain couples TRBV10-1 to TRBJ1-4, with D tentatively TRBD1 (6 bases). The germline V gene has CDR1 WNHNN and CDR2 SYGVQD (reference sequence). This CDR3 is 13 amino acids long. V dropped 4 bases and J dropped 8 bases, with 11 bases sitting between them.

This chain joins TRBV5-1 and TRBJ2-2; 8 bases agree with TRBD1. CDR3 length: 19 amino acids. Germline CDR1 is SGHRS and CDR2 is YFSETQ. J gave up 5 bases and V 4 bases, and 19 bases lay outside the gene matches. The CDR3 region is CASSILSRTGLRLTGELFF. The CDR3 DNA is TGCGCCAGCAGCATACTATCCCGGACAGGGTTGAGACTTACCGGGGAGCTGTTTTTT.

The rearrangement links TRBV12-5 to TRBJ2-7, with unresolved D. The germline V and J ends were trimmed by 4 bases and 7 bases, with 14 bases remaining between them. This CDR3 spans 13 amino acids. Germline V gene lookup returns CDR1 LGHNT and CDR2 FRNRAP. In DNA, the CDR3 is TGTGCTAGTGGTTATGACTCCTCGTGGGAGCAGTACTTC. Translated, it gives CASGYDSSWEQYF.

The gene calls are TRBV19 and TRBJ1-1, with D maybe TRBD1 (6 bases). The germline V and J ends were trimmed by 5 bases and 1 base, with 11 bases remaining between them. CDR3 length: 14 amino acids. The germline CDR1 and CDR2 sequences are LNHDA and SQIVND (reference sequence). The CDR3 is CASSEDRQNTEAFF. Written as DNA, the CDR3 is TGTGCCAGTAGTGAGGACAGACAGAACACTGAAGCTTTCTTT.

The rearrangement uses TRBV7-3 and TRBJ2-3; TRBD2 matches 9 bases. The CDR3 totals 15 residues. The V segment lost 6 bases and the J segment 4 bases; nucleotides outside the gene matches: 8. Germline CDR1 is SGHTA and CDR2 is FQGTGA. The CDR3 region is CASSFSGSRADTQYF. As DNA, the CDR3 is TGTGCCAGCAGTTTTAGCGGGAGCCGCGCAGATACGCAGTATTTT.

V and J are TRBV18 and TRBJ2-1, with 7 bases lining up with TRBD1. Trimming took 3 bases from V and 2 from J; bases not matched to a gene: 4. The CDR3 runs 15 residues. CDR1 is KGHSH, CDR2 LQKENI, per germline. The CDR3 bases are TGTGCCAGCTCACCCTATCAGGGGGCCTACAATGAGCAGTTCTTC. Encoded protein: CASSPYQGAYNEQFF. Full variable domain (missing parts from reference TRBV18 and TRBJ2-1): NAGVMQNPRHLVRRRGQEARLRCSPMKGHSHVYWYRQLPEEGLKFMVYLQKENIIDESGMPKERFSAEFPKEGPSILRIQQVVRGDSAAYFCASSPYQGAYNEQFFGPGTRLTVL.

This clone was detected a few times. The rearrangement links TRBV6-1 to TRBJ1-4, with unresolved D. The CDR3 is 13 amino acids. Germline-derived CDR1 and CDR2 are MNHNS and SASEGT. V was trimmed by 1 base and J by 5 bases, leaving 5 bases between them. CDR3 in DNA: TGTGCCAGCAGTGAAGTGCAGAATGAAAAACTGTTTTTT. Translating it yields CASSEVQNEKLFF.

The chain links TRBV19 to TRBJ1-1; the D is unclear. This CDR3 contains 11 residues. V was pared by 4 bases and J by 6 bases, with 6 bases between. The germline CDR1 and CDR2 sequences are LNHDA and SQIVND (reference sequence). CDR3 nucleotides: TGTGCCAGTAGTAGCTGGCCTGAAGCTTTCTTT. Its translation is CASSSWPEAFF.

This clone was found once. The rearrangement uses TRBV5-4 and TRBJ1-6; D not certain. The germline gives CDR1 SGHNT, CDR2 YYREEE (reference sequence). V lost 4 bases and J lost 1, with 12 bases in between. The CDR3 length is 16 residues. The CDR3 protein is CASSRRLVSYNSPLHF. The CDR3 nucleotides read TGTGCCAGCAGCCGCCGACTTGTATCCTATAATTCACCCCTCCACTTT.

J is TRBJ2-1 and V is TRBV15; TRBD1 might be the D (5 bases). The V and J ends lost 6 bases and 4 bases respectively, with 10 bases between them. CDR3 length: 13 residues. In germline, CDR1 is LNHNV, CDR2 YYDKDF (reference sequence). CDR3 in DNA: TGTGCCACCAGGACAGAGAATTACAATGAGCAGTTCTTC. Translating gives CATRTENYNEQFF. The full variable domain, with the rest looked up from reference TRBV15 and TRBJ2-1, is DAMVIQNPRYQVTQFGKPVTLSCSQTLNHNVMYWYQQKSSQAPKLLFHYYDKDFNNEADTPDNFQSRRPNTSFCFLDIRSPGLGDTAMYLCATRTENYNEQFFGPGTRLTVL.

This clone was observed a few times. The chain joins TRBV6-5 to TRBJ1-1, with 7 bases that match TRBD1. This CDR3 has 15 residues. Germline V gene sequence: CDR1 MNHEY, CDR2 SVGAGI. The V segment lost 5 bases and the J segment 0 bases; nucleotides outside the gene matches: 6. The CDR3 region is CASSTRDSLNTEAFF. CDR3 sequence (DNA): TGTGCCAGCAGTACCCGGGACAGCCTGAACACTGAAGCTTTCTTT.

The CDR3 region has the DNA TGTGCGACGACAGCCACCTACGAGCAGTACTTC. This encodes CATTATYEQYF. The chain is built from TRBV2 and TRBJ2-7; tentative D call: TRBD1 (5 bases). The CDR3 covers 11 residues. Per the germline V gene, CDR1 is SNHLY and CDR2 is FYNNEI.

The chain uses TRBV19 and TRBJ1-4; D is undetermined. V was clipped by 6 bases and J by 5 bases, with 13 bases between them. Germline lookup yields CDR1 LNHDA and CDR2 SQIVND (reference sequence). This CDR3 region has 14 residues. For the CDR3, the DNA is TGTGCCAGTAGGACCGGACGGAGGAATGAAAAACTGTTTTTT. Protein sequence: CASRTGRRNEKLFF. The full variable domain, its missing parts supplied by reference TRBV19 and TRBJ1-4, is DGGITQSPKYLFRKEGQNVTLSCEQNLNHDAMYWYRQDPGQGLRLIYYSQIVNDFQKGDIAEGYSVSREKKESFPLTVTSAQKNPTAFYLCASRTGRRNEKLFFGSGTQLSVL.

V gene TRBV9 combines with J gene TRBJ2-2, with 10 nucleotides matching TRBD1. With V trimmed by 1 base and J by 9 bases, 6 bases remained unmatched. CDR3 length: 15 amino acids. Per the germline V gene, CDR1 is SGDLS and CDR2 is YYNGEE. The CDR3 reads CASSVIGQGVRELFF. CDR3 nucleotide sequence: TGTGCCAGCAGCGTAATCGGACAGGGGGTACGGGAGCTGTTTTTT.

The V call is TRBV10-3, the J call TRBJ1-1, with 12 bases identical to TRBD1. This CDR3 has 17 residues. Per the germline V gene, CDR1 is ENHRY and CDR2 is SYGVKD. J was trimmed by 4 bases and V by 5 bases; bases with no gene match: 11. The CDR3, as DNA: TGTGCCATCAGTCTGGGACAGGGGGCGATAGGAGGCACTGAAGCTTTCTTT. It translates to CAISLGQGAIGGTEAFF.

The chain has TRBV4-1 and TRBJ2-7; 10 nucleotides align to TRBD2. This CDR3 is 15 amino acids long. Germline-derived CDR1 and CDR2 are MGHRA and YSYEKL. The ends lost 5 bases at V and 5 bases at J; junction bases unmatched: 9. The CDR3 is CASSDQPGLANEQYF. For the CDR3, the DNA is TGCGCCAGCAGCGACCAGCCGGGACTAGCGAACGAGCAGTACTTC.

The gene calls are TRBV19 and TRBJ2-1; TRBD1 aligns across 9 bases. Per germline, CDR1 LNHDA and CDR2 SQIVND (reference sequence). CDR3 length: 15 residues. V shed 3 bases, J shed 9 bases, and the junction held 9 bases outside the gene matches. CDR3 sequence reads: CASSIRDRDLGEQFF. As DNA, the CDR3 is TGTGCCAGTAGTATCCGGGACAGGGACTTAGGTGAGCAGTTCTTC.

The chain couples TRBV27 to TRBJ1-4; D ambiguous. The CDR3 consists of 18 residues. Germline V CDR1 and CDR2: MNHEY, SMNVEV (reference sequence). The V end was cut by 5 bases, the J end by 3 bases, with 22 bases between. CDR3 residues: CASSRYPPFGVSNEKLFF. In DNA, the CDR3 is TGTGCCAGCAGTCGCTACCCCCCGTTCGGAGTATCTAATGAAAAACTGTTTTTT.

The chain couples TRBV5-4 to TRBJ2-7, with TRBD1 identical over 7 bases. V was clipped by 3 bases and J by 4 bases; unmatched bases: 1. This CDR3 has 12 residues. The V gene's germline CDR1 is SGHNT and CDR2 YYREEE (reference sequence). The CDR3 DNA sequence: TGTGCCAGCAGCTCAGGGGGATACGAGCAGTACTTC. Translated: CASSSGGYEQYF.

The V and J genes are TRBV6-5 and TRBJ1-1; 8 bases match TRBD1. The CDR3 has 15 residues. CDR1 and CDR2 from the germline V gene are MNHEY and SVGAGI. Trimming took 6 bases from V and 2 from J; bases not matched to a gene: 8. CDR3 amino acids: CASSPPGGFNTEAFF. The CDR3 DNA is TGTGCCAGCAGCCCACCAGGGGGCTTCAACACTGAAGCTTTCTTT.

The chain combines TRBV19 with TRBJ2-5; 13 positions match TRBD2. Trimming cost V 5 bases and J 3 bases; bases outside gene matches: 3. The CDR3 is made up of 15 amino acids. CDR1 is LNHDA, CDR2 SQIVND, per germline (reference sequence). The CDR3 nucleotides read TGTGCCAGTAGTGTCGGACTAGCGGGGGAAGAGACCCAGTACTTC. It translates to CASSVGLAGEETQYF.

This chain uses TRBV30 with TRBJ2-1; 10 nucleotides agree with TRBD2. CDR1 and CDR2 from the germline V gene are GTSNPN and SVGIG (reference sequence). V trimming: 3 bases; J trimming: 4 bases; junction bases outside the gene matches: 3. The CDR3 length is 14 residues. Here the CDR3 DNA reads TGTGCCTGGAGGCCAGCGGGAGGGTACAATGAGCAGTTCTTC. Its translation is CAWRPAGGYNEQFF.

The chain has TRBV3-1 (or the pseudogene TRBV3-2) and TRBJ1-5, with D unresolved. Trimming took off 3 bases at V and 4 bases at J, with 7 bases between the two ends. The germline gives CDR1 LGHDT, CDR2 YNNKEL (reference sequence). This CDR3 is 13 amino acids long. CDR3 bases: TGTGCCAGCAGCCAGCAGGAAAATCAGCCCCAGCATTTT. Its protein is CASSQQENQPQHF.

This chain connects TRBV13 to TRBJ1-2, with D unresolved. Germline CDR1 and CDR2: PRHDT and FYEKMQ (reference sequence). V dropped 4 bases and J dropped 8 bases, with 8 bases sitting between them. The CDR3 is 11 amino acids. The CDR3 protein is CASSSGWGYTF. The CDR3, as DNA: TGTGCCAGCAGCTCCGGTTGGGGCTACACCTTC.

The chain uses TRBV27 and TRBJ1-6, with a possible D match to TRBD1 (5 bases). Germline lookup yields CDR1 MNHEY and CDR2 SMNVEV (reference sequence). The CDR3 is 17 residues long. V shed 0 bases and J shed 8 bases, with 17 bases lying between them. The CDR3 loop is CASSLSQGLWRDSPLHF. The CDR3 DNA sequence: TGTGCCAGCAGTTTATCTCAGGGCCTCTGGCGCGATTCACCCCTCCACTTT.